This T cell receptor (beta chain) derives from a study of cytomegalovirus exposure and HLA in healthy donors. Donors showed nominal health when sampled, although they likely had unrecorded immune exposures. The V gene's germline CDR1 is SGHTA and CDR2 FQGNSA. The ends were cut back, 1 base at V and 0 bases at J, with 7 bases in the middle. This CDR3 region has 14 residues. With respect to this clone: Its target is unknown.

Study-wide points: In most subjects, TCR beta sequences reportedly gave accurate predictions of HLA-A and HLA-B alleles. Later genetic work tied a missense DCLRE1C variant to beta-chain V and J trimming.

The PCR contained 60 Vbeta and 13 Jbeta primers. TCRdb's copy holds only in-frame clones and misses some; the assay was immunoSEQ multiplex PCR. Among some 140,000 clones, about 82% were seen once, and the ten largest hold 4.8%. V and J are TRBV7-2 and TRBJ2-7; no firm D call. Sequencing was done on a sample of PBMCs. This TCR derives from a man aged 25 to 45 in good health. The CDR3 bases are TGTGCCAGCAGCTTAGGGCCGGGCTCCTACGAGCAGTACTTC. Its translation: CASSLGPGSYEQYF.